This entry lists 5 T cell receptor beta chains sequenced from one sample in a study of blood T cell repertoires in COVID-19. Assay used: immunoSEQ multiplex PCR; TCRdb lists only in-frame clones, some missing. The sample carries around 160,000 clones, roughly 87% recorded once. The material sequenced was PBMCs or T cells enriched from blood (not recorded which). The receptors were sampled from a middle-aged woman who had been exposed to COVID-19.

The J gene is TRBJ2-5, the V gene TRBV5-6, with D possibly TRBD2 on 6 matching bases. Germline values: CDR1 SGHDT, CDR2 YYEEEE. CDR3 length equals 16 residues. V was shortened by 3 bases and J by 5 bases, with 20 bases between the two germline ends. CDR3 in amino acids: CASSSTSSGVGETQYF. CDR3 nucleotide sequence: TGTGCCAGCAGCTCGACCAGTTCGGGAGTAGGGGAGACCCAGTACTTC.

The chain has TRBV5-8 and TRBJ2-1; D is possibly TRBD1 (6 bases). Germline lookup yields CDR1 SGHTS and CDR2 YDEGEE. The ends were cut back, 5 bases at V and 6 bases at J, with 15 bases in the middle. The length of the CDR3 is 14 residues. The CDR3 coding sequence is TGTGCCAGCAGATCCACTCGAGGGGGCAATGAGCAGTTCTTC. Protein product: CASRSTRGGNEQFF.

The chain joins TRBV5-4 to TRBJ2-5; 11 bases align to TRBD2. V lost 0 bases to trimming and J lost 5 bases; unmatched junction nucleotides: 9. The germline CDR1 and CDR2 sequences are SGHNT and YYREEE (reference sequence). The CDR3 is 17 amino acids. The CDR3 DNA sequence: TGTGCCAGCAGCTTGGTGGGTAGCGGGAGGGCCAGTGAGACCCAGTACTTC. Its protein is CASSLVGSGRASETQYF.

The chain carries TRBV6-4 and TRBJ1-5; a possible D gene is TRBD1 (5 bases). The length of the CDR3 is 13 residues. Trimming left V 8 bases short and J 6 bases short, with 14 bases between. CDR1 MRHNA and CDR2 SNTAGT come from the germline V gene. The CDR3: CASFGRVSQPQHF. The DNA for the CDR3 is TGTGCCAGCTTTGGCAGGGTAAGTCAGCCCCAGCATTTT.

The CDR3, as DNA: TGTGCCAGCAGTCCCGTCGCCTGGGGACAGCTAACAGGGGAAGCTTTCTTT. Protein: CASSPVAWGQLTGEAFF. J is TRBJ1-1 and V is TRBV6-6; 7 bases map to TRBD1. From germline, CDR1 is MNHNY and CDR2 SVGAGI (reference sequence). This CDR3 contains 17 residues. The V segment lost 5 bases and the J segment 8 bases; nucleotides outside the gene matches: 20.